The TCR beta chain under discussion was sequenced for a study of blood T cells in healthy people across ages. Study at large: Template switching recovered approximately one barcoded beta molecule for every two T cells.

Next came a second PCR, run for about 6 to 12 cycles, which used a sample-barcoded 5' primer along with a J-beta primer mix. TCRdb re-derived calls from the 5' RACE reads in MiXCR, one entry per CDR3 protein. Found here are 1.5 million to 2 million distinct CDR3 sequences, about 32% of them singletons; the top ten hold 11%. The CDR3 covers 13 residues. J was trimmed by 11 bases and V by 6 bases; bases with no gene match: 10. Germline-derived CDR1 and CDR2 are SNHLY and FYNNEI. The chain has TRBV2 and TRBJ1-2; 9 nucleotides line up with TRBD1. Sequencing was done on a sample of blood. This sequence originates from a woman aged 25-40 years in good health. The CDR3 DNA is TGTGCCAGCAGCCCGGGGACAGGGAGTAAATACACCTTC. It specifies CASSPGTGSKYTF.